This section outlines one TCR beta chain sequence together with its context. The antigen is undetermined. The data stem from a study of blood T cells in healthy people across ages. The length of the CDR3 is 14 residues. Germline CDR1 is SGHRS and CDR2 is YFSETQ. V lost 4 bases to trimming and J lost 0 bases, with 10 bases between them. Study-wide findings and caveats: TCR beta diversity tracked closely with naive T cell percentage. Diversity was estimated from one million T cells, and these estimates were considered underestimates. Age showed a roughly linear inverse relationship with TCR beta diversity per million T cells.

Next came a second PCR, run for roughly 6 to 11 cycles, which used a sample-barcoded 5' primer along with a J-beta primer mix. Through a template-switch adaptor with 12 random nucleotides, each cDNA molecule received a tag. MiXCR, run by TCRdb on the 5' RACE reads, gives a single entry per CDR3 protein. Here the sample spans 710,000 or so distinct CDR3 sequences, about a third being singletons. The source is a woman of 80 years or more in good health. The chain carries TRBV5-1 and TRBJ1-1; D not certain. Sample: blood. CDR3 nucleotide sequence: TGCGCCAGCAGCCGGGCCTCGATGAACACTGAAGCTTTCTTT. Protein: CASSRASMNTEAFF.